This TCR beta chain was sequenced during a study of blood T cell repertoires in COVID-19. In this sample, this clone turned up once. The assay was immunoSEQ multiplex PCR, and TCRdb's table has in-frame clones only and misses some. The sample lists 150,000 or so clones; around 87% were seen once. This receptor was identified in a woman in her twenties or thirties with acute COVID-19. The sample taken for sequencing was PBMCs or T cells enriched from blood (not recorded which).

The DNA for the CDR3 is TGTGCCAGCAGCTTAGGGGTTAGCACCGTTAGCAATCAGCCCCAGCATTTT. Translated, it gives CASSLGVSTVSNQPQHF. The rearrangement links TRBV7-2 to TRBJ1-5; D is ambiguous. The CDR3 contains 17 residues. The germline CDR1 and CDR2 sequences are SGHTA and FQGNSA. The germline V and J ends were trimmed by 1 base and 0 bases, with 13 bases remaining between them.